This T cell receptor (beta chain) was identified in a study of OX40 agonist ivuxolimab in advanced cancers. Whole-study context: Administration of intravenous ivuxolimab to patients occurred every 2 weeks at 0.01 to 10 mg/kg. Prior checkpoint blockade (anti-PD-1, anti-PD-L1 or anti-CTLA-4) was permitted; about 40% had it.

Regarding the study as a whole: Low levels of normalized T-cell clonal expansion also appeared in some nonresponders. CD8+ T cells averaged more expanded clones than CD4+.

CDR1 is MGHRA and CDR2 is YSYEKL in the germline V gene. V lost 4 bases, J lost 4 bases, and 32 bases lay in between. The CDR3 is 22 residues long. Profiled with immunoSEQ multiplex PCR; TCRdb holds only in-frame clones, not every one. The profile covers tens of thousands of clones, with 89% appearing a single time and about 4% taken by the ten largest. Regarding this clone: Its antigen is undetermined.

Sequencing was performed on CD4+ or CD8+ T cells sorted from blood, taken in a trial of the OX40 agonist ivuxolimab. The clonotype originates from an adult with an advanced solid tumor such as melanoma, head and neck, liver or kidney cancer. V usage is TRBV4-1 and J usage is TRBJ2-6; tentative D call: TRBD2 (5 bases). Here the CDR3 DNA reads TGCGCCAGCAGCCCCTTCGGTTTATCATGGGCCCGGAGGATCCCCGGGGCCAACGTCCTGACTTTC. Its protein is CASSPFGLSWARRIPGANVLTF.